The T cell receptor (beta chain) described here comes from a study of blood T cell repertoires in COVID-19. About the research overall: Both acute and convalescent COVID-19 samples were obtained from the United States, Italy and Spain. T cells, B-cell-depleted T cells, or PBMCs provided the cDNA or gDNA that served as material.

The CDR3 is made up of 18 amino acids. In germline, CDR1 is LGHDT, CDR2 YNNKEL (reference sequence). The V gene lost 0 bases and the J gene lost 0 bases, with 12 bases spanning the gap. In the source study's methods: Using reference gene primer amplification, nucleated cell counts were estimated. Assay: immunoSEQ multiplex PCR; the TCRdb copy retains only in-frame clones and omits some. D and trimming come from the DNA, and the V and J calls and clone size come from that table. The sample holds 45,000 to 70,000 clones; around 80% are singletons and the top ten take roughly 22%. Sequences were obtained from peripheral blood. This sequence was found in a woman aged 55 to 70 with acute or convalescent COVID-19. This chain links TRBV3-1 (or the pseudogene TRBV3-2) with TRBJ1-6, with no clear D. CDR3 sequence (DNA): TGTGCCAGCAGCCAAGAACGAGATAAGAGCTCCTATAATTCACCCCTCCACTTT. Translated, it gives CASSQERDKSSYNSPLHF.